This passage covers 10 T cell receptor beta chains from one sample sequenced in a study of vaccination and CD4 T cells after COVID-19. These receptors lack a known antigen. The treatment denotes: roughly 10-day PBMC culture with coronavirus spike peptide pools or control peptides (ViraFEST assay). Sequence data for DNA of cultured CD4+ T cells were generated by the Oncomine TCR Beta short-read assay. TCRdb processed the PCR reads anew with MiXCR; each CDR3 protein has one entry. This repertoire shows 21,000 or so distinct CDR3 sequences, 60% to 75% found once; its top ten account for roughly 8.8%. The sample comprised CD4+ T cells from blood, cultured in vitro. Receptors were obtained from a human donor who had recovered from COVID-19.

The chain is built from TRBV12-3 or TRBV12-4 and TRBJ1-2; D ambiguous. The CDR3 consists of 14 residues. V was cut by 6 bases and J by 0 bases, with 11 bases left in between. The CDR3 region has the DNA TGTGCCAGCAGATTTAGGGAGGCTAACTATGGCTACACCTTC. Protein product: CASRFREANYGYTF.

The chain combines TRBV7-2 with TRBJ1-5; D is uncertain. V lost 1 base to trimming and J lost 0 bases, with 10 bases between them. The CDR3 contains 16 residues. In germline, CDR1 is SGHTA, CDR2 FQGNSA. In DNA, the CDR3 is TGTGCCAGCAGCTTAGAGGGAGGAATTAGCAATCAGCCCCAGCATTTT. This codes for CASSLEGGISNQPQHF.

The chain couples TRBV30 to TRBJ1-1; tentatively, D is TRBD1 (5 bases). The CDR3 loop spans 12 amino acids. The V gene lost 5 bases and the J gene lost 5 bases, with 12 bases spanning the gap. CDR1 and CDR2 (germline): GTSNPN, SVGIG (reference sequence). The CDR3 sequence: CAWGGGWTEAFF. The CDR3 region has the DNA TGTGCCTGGGGCGGGGGGTGGACTGAAGCTTTCTTT. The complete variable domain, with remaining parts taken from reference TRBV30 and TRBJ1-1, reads SQTIHQWPATLVQPVGSPLSLECTVEGTSNPNLYWYRQAAGRGLQLLFYSVGIGQISSEVPQNLSASRPQDRQFILSSKKLLLSDSGFYLCAWGGGWTEAFFGQGTRLTVV.

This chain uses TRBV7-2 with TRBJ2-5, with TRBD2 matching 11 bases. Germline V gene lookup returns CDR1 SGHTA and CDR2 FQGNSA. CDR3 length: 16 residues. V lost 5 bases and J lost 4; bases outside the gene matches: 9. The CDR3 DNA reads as TGTGCCAGCAGCCCTAGGACTAGCGGGTATAGAGAGACCCAGTACTTC. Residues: CASSPRTSGYRETQYF.

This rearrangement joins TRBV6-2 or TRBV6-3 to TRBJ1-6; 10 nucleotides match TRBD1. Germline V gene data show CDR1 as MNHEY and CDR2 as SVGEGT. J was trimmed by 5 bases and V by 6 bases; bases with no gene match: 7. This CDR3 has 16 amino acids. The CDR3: CASSRDRGWDNSPLHF. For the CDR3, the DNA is TGTGCCAGCAGCCGGGACAGGGGATGGGATAATTCACCCCTCCACTTT.

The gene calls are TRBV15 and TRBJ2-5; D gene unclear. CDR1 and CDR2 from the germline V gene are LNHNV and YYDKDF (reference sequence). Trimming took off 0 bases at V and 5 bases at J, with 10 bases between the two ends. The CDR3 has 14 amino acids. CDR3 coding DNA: TGTGCCACCAGCAGAGATCGGCGTACGGAGACCCAGTACTTC. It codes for CATSRDRRTETQYF.

The CDR3 DNA follows: TGTGCCAGCAGCGGGCCTGGACAGAGAAATTCACCCCTCCACTTT. This encodes CASSGPGQRNSPLHF. This rearrangement joins TRBV21-1 to TRBJ1-6; TRBD1, the table's D call, was not compared with the DNA. TRBV21-1 is marked as a pseudogene. The CDR3 is 15 residues long.

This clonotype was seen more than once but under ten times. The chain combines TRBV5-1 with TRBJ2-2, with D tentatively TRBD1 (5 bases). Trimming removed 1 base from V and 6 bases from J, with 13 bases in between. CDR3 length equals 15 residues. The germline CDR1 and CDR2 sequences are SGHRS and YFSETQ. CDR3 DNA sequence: TGCGCCAGCAGCTTGACACAGGTTCGTTCCGGGGAGCTGTTTTTT. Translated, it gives CASSLTQVRSGELFF.

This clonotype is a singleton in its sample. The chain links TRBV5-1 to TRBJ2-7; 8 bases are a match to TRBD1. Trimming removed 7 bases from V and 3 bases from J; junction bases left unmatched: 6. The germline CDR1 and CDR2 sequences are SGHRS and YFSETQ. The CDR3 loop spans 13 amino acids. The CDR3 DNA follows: TGCGCCAGCTGCCGAGACAGGGGCTACGAGCAGTACTTC. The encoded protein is CASCRDRGYEQYF.

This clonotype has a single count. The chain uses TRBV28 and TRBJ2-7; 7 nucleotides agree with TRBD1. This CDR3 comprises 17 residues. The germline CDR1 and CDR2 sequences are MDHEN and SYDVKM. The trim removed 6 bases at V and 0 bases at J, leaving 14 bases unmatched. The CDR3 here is CASRTGNVLLPSYEQYF. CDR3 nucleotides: TGTGCCAGCAGGACAGGGAACGTATTACTCCCCTCCTACGAGCAGTACTTC.